This T cell receptor beta chain derives from a study of blood T cell repertoires in COVID-19. Overall study context: The study drew acute and convalescent COVID-19 samples from the United States, Italy and Spain.

This clone was counted at least ten times. Those who participated ranged in age from roughly 18 to 100 years and resided in 20 to 30 US areas. Data came from immunoSEQ multiplex PCR; TCRdb stores just in-frame clones and leaves some out. Here the sample spans 300,000 to 400,000 clones, just over 85% being singletons. CDR3 size: 18 residues. From germline, CDR1 is KGHDR and CDR2 SFDVKD. With 5 bases clipped from V and 8 bases from J, the junction kept 12 bases outside the gene matches. The sequence derives from a woman in her thirties or forties with acute COVID-19. The V and J genes are TRBV24-1 and TRBJ2-1, with 15 bases matching TRBD2. Sequencing used PBMCs or T cells enriched from blood (not recorded which). CDR3 loop: CATSGGLAGGLGNDEQFF. The CDR3 bases are TGTGCCACCAGTGGTGGACTAGCGGGGGGGCTTGGTAACGATGAGCAGTTCTTC.